A selection of T cell receptor beta chains follows, all from one sample in a study of blood T cell repertoires in COVID-19. Measured with immunoSEQ multiplex PCR; TCRdb has only the in-frame clones, and not every one. This table has about 200,000 clones, around three quarters appearing once. Sequenced material: peripheral blood. All receptors derive from an older woman with acute or convalescent COVID-19. CDR3s include the opening cysteine and the closing phenylalanine or tryptophan. Each record gives: V gene, D gene, J gene, clone size, CDR3 DNA, CDR3 protein. D genes are given only for firm matches. The size entry is marked missing in some rows and otherwise reads once, few, many or a size class.

v_gene: TRBV9
d_gene: -
j_gene: TRBJ2-2
abundance: -
CDR3nt: TGTGCCAGCAGCGTAGAAAAGGGAGCCATCACTCAGGCGAACACCGGGGAGCTGTTTTTT
CDR3aa: CASSVEKGAITQANTGELFF

v_gene: TRBV5-6
d_gene: TRBD1
j_gene: TRBJ1-1
abundance: -
CDR3nt: TGTGCCAGCAACAGGGACAGGAACACTGAAGCTTTCTTT
CDR3aa: CASNRDRNTEAFF

v_gene: TRBV11-2
d_gene: TRBD1
j_gene: TRBJ2-7
abundance: few
CDR3nt: TGTGCCAGCAGCCAGGGACAGACCTACGAGCAGTACTTC
CDR3aa: CASSQGQTYEQYF

v_gene: TRBV11-3
d_gene: TRBD2
j_gene: TRBJ2-1
abundance: once
CDR3nt: TGTGCCAGCAGCTTAAGCGGGAGCTACAATGAGCAGTTCTTC
CDR3aa: CASSLSGSYNEQFF

v_gene: TRBV5-4
d_gene: TRBD1
j_gene: TRBJ1-2
abundance: -
CDR3nt: TGTGCCAGCAGCTTGCAGGGGGCCGGCTATGGCTACACCTTC
CDR3aa: CASSLQGAGYGYTF

v_gene: TRBV6-5
d_gene: TRBD1
j_gene: TRBJ2-1
abundance: -
CDR3nt: TGTGCCAGCAGTTACTCGGGGGACAGCCGCAATGAGCAGTTCTTC
CDR3aa: CASSYSGDSRNEQFF

v_gene: TRBV3-1/TRBV3-2
d_gene: -
j_gene: TRBJ2-7
abundance: -
CDR3nt: TGTGCCAGCAGCCAAGATGCTAGATCCTACGAGCAGTACTTC
CDR3aa: CASSQDARSYEQYF

v_gene: TRBV3-1/TRBV3-2
d_gene: -
j_gene: TRBJ2-1
abundance: -
CDR3nt: TGTGCCAGCAGCCAAGGTGACATCGGGGTCTACAGTGAGCAGTTCTTC
CDR3aa: CASSQGDIGVYSEQFF

v_gene: TRBV27
d_gene: TRBD1
j_gene: TRBJ2-1
abundance: once
CDR3nt: TGTGCCAGCAGTCTCACGGGACAGGGCAGGGACAATGAGCAGTTCTTC
CDR3aa: CASSLTGQGRDNEQFF

v_gene: TRBV9
d_gene: -
j_gene: TRBJ1-1
abundance: -
CDR3nt: TGTGCCAGCAGCGTAGTGAGTCAGGGTAAAGCTTTCTTT
CDR3aa: CASSVVSQGKAFF

v_gene: TRBV28
d_gene: -
j_gene: TRBJ1-5
abundance: once
CDR3nt: TGTGCCAGCAGTTTGTCAGGGAACTTCAATCAGCCCCAGCATTTT
CDR3aa: CASSLSGNFNQPQHF

v_gene: TRBV5-1
d_gene: TRBD1
j_gene: TRBJ2-7
abundance: -
CDR3nt: TGCGCCAGCAGCTCTAGACAGGGGTTTGATGAGCAGTACTTC
CDR3aa: CASSSRQGFDEQYF

v_gene: TRBV21-1
d_gene: -
j_gene: TRBJ2-1
abundance: few
CDR3nt: TGTGCCAGCAGCAAAGAACAGGGGGGTGACAATGAGCAGTTCTTC
CDR3aa: CASSKEQGGDNEQFF

v_gene: TRBV7-9
d_gene: -
j_gene: TRBJ2-1
abundance: -
CDR3nt: TGTGCCAGCAGCTTGTTTCTGGGGCCAGTACATGAGCAGTTCTTC
CDR3aa: CASSLFLGPVHEQFF

v_gene: TRBV27
d_gene: -
j_gene: TRBJ1-1
abundance: -
CDR3nt: TGTGCCAGCAGCCAGGGGTCTGAAGCTTTCTTT
CDR3aa: CASSQGSEAFF

v_gene: TRBV12-5
d_gene: -
j_gene: TRBJ1-6
abundance: -
CDR3nt: TGTGCTAGTGCCTCGGGAAGTAATTCACCCCTCCACTTT
CDR3aa: CASASGSNSPLHF

v_gene: TRBV28
d_gene: -
j_gene: TRBJ1-4
abundance: once
CDR3nt: TGTGCCAGCAGTGCCAGGGACACAGCTAATGAAAAACTGTTTTTT
CDR3aa: CASSARDTANEKLFF

v_gene: TRBV28
d_gene: TRBD2
j_gene: TRBJ2-3
abundance: -
CDR3nt: TGTGCCAGCAGCCGGGGGGGACTCGCCGGTACCGTAGATACGCAGTATTTT
CDR3aa: CASSRGGLAGTVDTQYF

v_gene: TRBV5-1
d_gene: -
j_gene: TRBJ1-2
abundance: -
CDR3nt: TGCGCCAGCAGGGGTCAAGACGGGTTGAACTATGGCTACACCTTC
CDR3aa: CASRGQDGLNYGYTF

v_gene: TRBV6-4
d_gene: -
j_gene: TRBJ1-5
abundance: -
CDR3nt: TGTGCCAGCAGTGTACCCCGGTATTACGAAAATCAGCCCCAGCATTTT
CDR3aa: CASSVPRYYENQPQHF

v_gene: TRBV7-2
d_gene: TRBD1
j_gene: TRBJ2-2
abundance: -
CDR3nt: TGTGCCAGCAGCTTGGGACAGGGCACCGGGGAGCTGTTTTTT
CDR3aa: CASSLGQGTGELFF

v_gene: TRBV19
d_gene: -
j_gene: TRBJ1-1
abundance: -
CDR3nt: TGTGCCAGTAGTATAAGTTCATCGGACAGCATGAACACTGAAGCTTTCTTT
CDR3aa: CASSISSSDSMNTEAFF

v_gene: TRBV15
d_gene: -
j_gene: TRBJ1-5
abundance: -
CDR3nt: TGTGCCACCAGCAGAGATGCCCCACAGCCGAATCAGCCCCAGCATTTT
CDR3aa: CATSRDAPQPNQPQHF

v_gene: TRBV11-2
d_gene: -
j_gene: TRBJ1-4
abundance: -
CDR3nt: TGTGCCAGCAGCAAACGGGGTGTGGATGAAAAACTGTTTTTT
CDR3aa: CASSKRGVDEKLFF

v_gene: TRBV10-2
d_gene: -
j_gene: TRBJ2-7
abundance: -
CDR3nt: TGCGCCAGCAGTGAAGTACAGGGCTACGAGCAGTACTTC
CDR3aa: CASSEVQGYEQYF

v_gene: TRBV5-4
d_gene: TRBD1
j_gene: TRBJ2-7
abundance: many
CDR3nt: TGTGCCAGCAGCCCGGGACAGTTTATCTACGAGCAGTACTTC
CDR3aa: CASSPGQFIYEQYF

v_gene: TRBV7-2
d_gene: -
j_gene: TRBJ2-2
abundance: -
CDR3nt: TGTGCCAGCAGCCAAATCAGGGGCGGCACCGGGGAGCTGTTTTTT
CDR3aa: CASSQIRGGTGELFF

v_gene: TRBV18
d_gene: -
j_gene: TRBJ2-3
abundance: -
CDR3nt: TGTGCCAGCTCACCACCATCTATGGGGGGAGCGTGGACAGATACGCAGTATTTT
CDR3aa: CASSPPSMGGAWTDTQYF

v_gene: TRBV28
d_gene: TRBD1
j_gene: TRBJ1-5
abundance: few
CDR3nt: TGTGCCAGCAGCCAGGGACAGGCCCGGGTTCAGCCCCAGCATTTT
CDR3aa: CASSQGQARVQPQHF

v_gene: TRBV18
d_gene: -
j_gene: TRBJ1-4
abundance: -
CDR3nt: TGTGCCAGTTCCCCGCGTGATAATGAAAAACTGTTTTTT
CDR3aa: CASSPRDNEKLFF

v_gene: TRBV7-8
d_gene: TRBD1
j_gene: TRBJ2-7
abundance: -
CDR3nt: TGTGCCAGCTCAGTTGACAGGGCAACCTACGAGCAGTACTTC
CDR3aa: CASSVDRATYEQYF

v_gene: TRBV21-1
d_gene: -
j_gene: TRBJ2-7
abundance: -
CDR3nt: TGTGCCAGCAGCGCGCGTTCTAGCGGCTCCTACGAGCAGTACTTC
CDR3aa: CASSARSSGSYEQYF

v_gene: TRBV30
d_gene: TRBD1
j_gene: TRBJ2-2
abundance: -
CDR3nt: TGTGCCTGGGGACAGGGCGGTGGGGAGCTGTTTTTT
CDR3aa: CAWGQGGGELFF